This T cell receptor (beta chain) emerged from a study of blood T cell repertoires in COVID-19. Study-level information: Samples taken during acute and convalescent COVID-19 were collected in the United States, Italy and Spain. In each case, the material was cDNA or gDNA derived from T cells, B-cell-depleted T cells, or PBMCs.

Study processing details: Cell counts per sample came from amplifying reference gene primers. Produced via immunoSEQ multiplex PCR; TCRdb's table is partial and in-frame only. The V and J calls and clone size are taken from that table; D and trimming were inferred from the DNA. The sample gives approximately 150,000 clones, 85% to 90% of which show up once; 8.2% is in the top ten. The V and J ends lost 5 bases and 2 bases respectively, with 16 bases between them. Germline assignment: CDR1 SGHTA and CDR2 FQGNSA. This CDR3 has 15 residues. The material sequenced was peripheral blood. The chain is built from TRBV7-2 and TRBJ2-7; D is ambiguous. The source of this sequence is a woman aged 55 to 70 with acute or convalescent COVID-19. Here the CDR3 reads CASSPGVGWAYEQYF. For the CDR3, the DNA is TGTGCCAGCAGCCCTGGTGTGGGCTGGGCCTACGAGCAGTACTTC.